Listed below are T cell receptor beta chains from one sample, sequenced in a study of cytomegalovirus exposure and HLA in healthy donors. The protocol was immunoSEQ multiplex PCR, while the TCRdb copy is restricted to in-frame clones and leaves out a portion. The profile shows more than 90,000 clones, more than 75% of them singletons. The sequenced sample consisted of PBMCs. Every receptor here comes from a woman aged 60-75 years in good health and CMV-seronegative. Both conserved end residues are part of each CDR3. Each record gives: CDR3 protein, J gene, V gene.

CASSLRTGGNTDTQYF | TRBJ2-3 | TRBV5-1
CASSLLDRGDTEAFF | TRBJ1-1 | TRBV5-6
CASSYSIGQVRAFF | TRBJ1-1 | TRBV6-5
CASSQEGTSGVYEQYF | TRBJ2-7 | TRBV14
CASSSSEIAYEQYF | TRBJ2-7 | TRBV7-2
CASSPSYAPENNEQFF | TRBJ2-1 | TRBV7-8
CASSLVQGNTEAFF | TRBJ1-1 | TRBV7-9
CASSLPQGAGASDYEQYF | TRBJ2-7 | TRBV28
CASSQILGTSGEPGELFF | TRBJ2-2 | TRBV4-3
CASIPRGRTGANVLTF | TRBJ2-6 | TRBV2
CSAWTGFGYTF | TRBJ1-2 | TRBV20-1
CASSVGGRGTYEQYF | TRBJ2-7 | TRBV9
CASSTRLAGGRIEETQYF | TRBJ2-5 | TRBV7-2
CASSSLPGANVLTF | TRBJ2-6 | TRBV5-1
CSVGAPGGMYEQYF | TRBJ2-7 | TRBV29-1
CASSFGTDTQYF | TRBJ2-3 | TRBV7-2
CASSSIGSGSYEQYF | TRBJ2-7 | TRBV5-8
CASRYTREAFF | TRBJ1-1 | TRBV2
CASSPSRGGHNEQFF | TRBJ2-1 | TRBV7-2
CASSLAGTSGETQYF | TRBJ2-5 | TRBV5-1
CASTTGPGGYTF | TRBJ1-2 | TRBV19
CASSSTPPSSYGYTF | TRBJ1-2 | TRBV28